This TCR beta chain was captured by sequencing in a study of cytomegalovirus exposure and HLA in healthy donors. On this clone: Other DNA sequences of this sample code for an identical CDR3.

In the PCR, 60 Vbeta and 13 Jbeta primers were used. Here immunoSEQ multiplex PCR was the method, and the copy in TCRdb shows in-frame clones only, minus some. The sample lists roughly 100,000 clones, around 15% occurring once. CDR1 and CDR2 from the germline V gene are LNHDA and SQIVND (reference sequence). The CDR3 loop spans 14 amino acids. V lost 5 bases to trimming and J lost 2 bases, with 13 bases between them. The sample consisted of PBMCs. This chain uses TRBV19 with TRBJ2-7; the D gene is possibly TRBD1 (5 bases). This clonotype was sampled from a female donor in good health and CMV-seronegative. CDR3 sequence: CASSPGHGAYEQYF. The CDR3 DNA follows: TGTGCCAGTAGTCCAGGGCACGGCGCCTACGAGCAGTACTTC.